This T cell receptor (beta chain) was observed in a study of T cells in localized non-small cell lung cancer. General observations from the study: It was uninvolved adjacent lung that showed the highest T cell clonality, exceeding tumor. Appearances in adjacent lung were noted for a median 57 of the top 100 tumor clones. Longer overall survival was seen with higher T cell density measured in blood.

Sequencing used immunoSEQ multiplex PCR; TCRdb keeps in-frame clones, though not all of them. The sample gives about 75,000 clones, 80% of which show up once; about a tenth is in the top ten. Regarding this clone: Its antigen is currently unknown.

The CDR3 totals 13 residues. Germline V lookup: CDR1 MNHEY, CDR2 SMNVEV (reference sequence). Trimming removed 1 base from V and 9 bases from J, with 13 bases in between. The TCR sequence derives from a female donor at least 60 years old with stage I lung adenocarcinoma. The sequencing used peripheral blood, collected before any cancer treatment. The chain couples TRBV27 to TRBJ2-7, with unresolved D. The CDR3 reads CASSLFPWAAQYF. The DNA for the CDR3 is TGTGCCAGCAGTTTATTCCCATGGGCAGCGCAGTACTTC.